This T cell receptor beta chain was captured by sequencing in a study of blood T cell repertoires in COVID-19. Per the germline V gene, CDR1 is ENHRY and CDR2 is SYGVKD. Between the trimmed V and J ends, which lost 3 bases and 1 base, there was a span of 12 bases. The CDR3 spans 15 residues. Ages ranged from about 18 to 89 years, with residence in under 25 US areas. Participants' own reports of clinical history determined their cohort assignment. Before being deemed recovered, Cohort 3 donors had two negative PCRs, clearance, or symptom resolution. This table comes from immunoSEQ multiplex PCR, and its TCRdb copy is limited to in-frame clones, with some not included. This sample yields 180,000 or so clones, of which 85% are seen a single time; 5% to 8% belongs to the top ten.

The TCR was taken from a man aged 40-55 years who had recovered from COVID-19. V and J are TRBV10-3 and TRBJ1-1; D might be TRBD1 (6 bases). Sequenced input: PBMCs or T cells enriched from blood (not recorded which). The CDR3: CAISDRQGRNTEAFF. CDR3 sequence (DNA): TGTGCCATCAGTGATAGGCAGGGGCGGAACACTGAAGCTTTCTTT.